This T cell receptor beta chain was recorded in a study of early T cells in non-severe SARS-CoV-2 infection. The trim removed 7 bases at V and 2 bases at J, leaving 5 bases unmatched. The germline V gene has CDR1 SQVTM and CDR2 ANQGSEA. The CDR3 is 13 residues long. This clonotype showed up just a few times. MiXCR was run by TCRdb on the 5' RACE reads, yielding one entry per CDR3 protein. The table records 90,000 to 120,000 distinct CDR3 sequences, over 8.5% of them present only once. The chain uses TRBV29-1 and TRBJ2-3, with 8 bases matching TRBD1. The specimen sequenced was whole blood. This clonotype originated in an adult who was a healthcare worker with PCR-confirmed SARS-CoV-2 infection or an uninfected control (not recorded which). The CDR3 sequence is CSARQGITDTQYF. CDR3 nucleotide sequence: TGCAGCGCCCGACAGGGGATCACAGATACGCAGTATTTT.